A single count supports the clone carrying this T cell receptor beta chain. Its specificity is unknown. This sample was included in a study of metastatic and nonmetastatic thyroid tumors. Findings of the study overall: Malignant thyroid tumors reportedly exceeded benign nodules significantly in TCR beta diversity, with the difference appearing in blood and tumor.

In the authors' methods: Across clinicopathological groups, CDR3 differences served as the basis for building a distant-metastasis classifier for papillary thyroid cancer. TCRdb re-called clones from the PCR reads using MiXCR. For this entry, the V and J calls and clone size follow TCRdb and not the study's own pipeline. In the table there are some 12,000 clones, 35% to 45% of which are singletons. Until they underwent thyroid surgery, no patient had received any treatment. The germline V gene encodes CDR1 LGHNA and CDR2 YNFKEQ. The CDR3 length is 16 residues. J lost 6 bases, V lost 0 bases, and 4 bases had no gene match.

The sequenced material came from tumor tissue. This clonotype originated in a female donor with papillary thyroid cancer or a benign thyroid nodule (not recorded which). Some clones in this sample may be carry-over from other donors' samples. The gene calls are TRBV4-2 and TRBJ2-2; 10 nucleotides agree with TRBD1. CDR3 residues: CASSQDETGGAGELFF. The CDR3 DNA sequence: TGTGCCAGCAGCCAAGATGAGACAGGGGGCGCCGGGGAGCTGTTTTTT.